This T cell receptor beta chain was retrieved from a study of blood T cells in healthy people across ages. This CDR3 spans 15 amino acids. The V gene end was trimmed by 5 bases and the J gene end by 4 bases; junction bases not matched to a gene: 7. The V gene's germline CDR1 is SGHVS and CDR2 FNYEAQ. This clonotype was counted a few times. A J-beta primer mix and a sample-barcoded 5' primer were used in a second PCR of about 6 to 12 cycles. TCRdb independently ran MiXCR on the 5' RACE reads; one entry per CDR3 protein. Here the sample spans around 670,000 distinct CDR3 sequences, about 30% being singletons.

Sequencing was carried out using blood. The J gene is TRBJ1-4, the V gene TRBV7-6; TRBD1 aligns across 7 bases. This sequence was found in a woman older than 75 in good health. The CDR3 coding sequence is TGTGCCAGCAGCCATAACAGGGGCATTAATGAAAAACTGTTTTTT. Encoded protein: CASSHNRGINEKLFF.